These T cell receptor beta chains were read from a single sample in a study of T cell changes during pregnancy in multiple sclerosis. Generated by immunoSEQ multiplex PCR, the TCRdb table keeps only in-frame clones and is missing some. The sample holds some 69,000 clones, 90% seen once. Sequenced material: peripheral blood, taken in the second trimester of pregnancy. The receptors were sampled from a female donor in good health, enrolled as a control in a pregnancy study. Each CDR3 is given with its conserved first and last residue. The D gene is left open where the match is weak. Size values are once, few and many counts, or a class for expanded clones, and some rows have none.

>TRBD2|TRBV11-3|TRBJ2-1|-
CASSLASGGNYNEQFF
TGTGCCAGCAGCTTAGCTAGCGGGGGAAACTACAATGAGCAGTTCTTC
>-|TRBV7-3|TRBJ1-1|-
CASSFQGQGAEAFF
TGTGCCAGCAGCTTTCAGGGCCAAGGGGCTGAAGCTTTCTTT
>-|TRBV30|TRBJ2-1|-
CAWEKTGIGGYNEQFF
TGTGCCTGGGAAAAAACAGGGATTGGAGGATACAATGAGCAGTTCTTC
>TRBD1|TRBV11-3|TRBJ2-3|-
CASSLRQGVSHTQYF
TGTGCCAGCAGCTTGAGACAGGGGGTTTCTCATACGCAGTATTTT
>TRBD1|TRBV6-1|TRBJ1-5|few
CATNGQGGNQPQHF
TGTGCCACCAACGGACAGGGTGGCAATCAGCCCCAGCATTTT
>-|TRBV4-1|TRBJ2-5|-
CASSQVANGETQYF
TGCGCCAGCAGCCAAGTTGCCAACGGGGAGACCCAGTACTTC
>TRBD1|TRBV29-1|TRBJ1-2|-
CSVDSDRGMYGYTF
TGCAGCGTTGATTCGGACAGGGGGATGTATGGCTACACCTTC
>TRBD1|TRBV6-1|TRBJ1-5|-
CASSEDRRYQPQHF
TGTGCCAGCAGTGAGGACAGGAGATATCAGCCCCAGCATTTT
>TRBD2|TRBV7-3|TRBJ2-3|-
CASSLTSGGRTDTQYF
TGTGCCAGCAGCTTGACTAGCGGGGGCCGCACAGATACGCAGTATTTT
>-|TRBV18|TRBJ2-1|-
CASSPSQGDNEQFF
TGTGCCAGCTCACCGTCCCAGGGTGACAATGAGCAGTTCTTC
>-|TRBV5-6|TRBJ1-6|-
CASSWEWDNSPLHF
TGTGCCAGCAGCTGGGAGTGGGATAATTCACCCCTCCACTTT
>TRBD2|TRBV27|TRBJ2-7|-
CASSFTDPYSTSGSDEQYF
TGTGCCAGCAGTTTTACTGACCCTTATTCGACTAGCGGGAGTGACGAGCAGTACTTC
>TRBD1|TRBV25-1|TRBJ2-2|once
CATSRPPGQGTGELFF
TGTGCCACCTCCCGCCCTCCGGGACAGGGCACCGGGGAGCTGTTTTTT
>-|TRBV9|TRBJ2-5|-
CASSVGVGIQETQYF
TGTGCCAGCAGCGTAGGCGTCGGGATCCAAGAGACCCAGTACTTC
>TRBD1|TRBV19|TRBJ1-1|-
CASDKQGGTEAFF
TGTGCCAGTGATAAACAGGGGGGCACTGAAGCTTTCTTT
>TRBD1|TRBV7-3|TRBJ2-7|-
CASSPTGGQTYEQYF
TGTGCCAGCAGCCCGACAGGGGGCCAAACCTACGAGCAGTACTTC
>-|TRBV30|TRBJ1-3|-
CAWSGRGGGPGNTIYF
TGTGCCTGGAGTGGAAGAGGGGGGGGGCCTGGAAACACCATATATTTT
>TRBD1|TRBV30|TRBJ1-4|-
CACRAPGEGTGEKLFF
TGTGCCTGCAGAGCCCCCGGAGAAGGGACAGGTGAAAAACTGTTTTTT
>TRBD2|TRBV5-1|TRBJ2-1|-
CAEPSGEKDEQFF
TGCGCTGAGCCTAGCGGAGAGAAGGATGAGCAGTTCTTC
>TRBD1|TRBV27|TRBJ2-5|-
CASSLGTGGNSETQYF
TGTGCCAGCAGTTTGGGGACAGGGGGAAATAGCGAGACCCAGTACTTC
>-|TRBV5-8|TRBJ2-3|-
CASSKPDGGDTQYF
TGTGCCAGCAGTAAACCCGATGGAGGAGATACGCAGTATTTT
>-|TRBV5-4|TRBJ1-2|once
CASSFREQGPYGYTF
TGTGCCAGCAGCTTTAGGGAACAGGGTCCGTATGGCTACACCTTC
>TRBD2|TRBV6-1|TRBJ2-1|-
CASQTGTSGESEQFF
TGTGCCAGTCAAACCGGGACTAGCGGGGAGAGTGAGCAGTTCTTC
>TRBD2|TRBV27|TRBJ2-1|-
CASSFTGTSHDEQFF
TGTGCCAGCAGTTTTACGGGGACTAGCCACGATGAGCAGTTCTTC
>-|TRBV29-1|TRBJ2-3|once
CSVRRGSTDTQYF
TGCAGCGTTCGCCGGGGGAGCACAGATACGCAGTATTTT
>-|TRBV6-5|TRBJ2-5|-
CASSYSKTSWETQYF
TGTGCCAGCAGTTACTCGAAGACAAGCTGGGAGACCCAGTACTTC
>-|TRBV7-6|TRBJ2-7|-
CASSPSSASSYEQYF
TGTGCCAGCAGCCCTTCTAGCGCGAGCTCCTACGAGCAGTACTTC
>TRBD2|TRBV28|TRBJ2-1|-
CASSLSLAGGRNEQFF
TGTGCCAGCAGTCTATCCCTGGCGGGAGGGCGGAATGAGCAGTTCTTC
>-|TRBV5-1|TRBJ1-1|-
CASSLARGNTEAFF
TGCGCCAGCAGCTTGGCCCGAGGGAACACTGAAGCTTTCTTT
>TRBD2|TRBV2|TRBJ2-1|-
CARRGVSSYNEQFF
TGTGCCCGACGGGGGGTTAGCTCCTACAATGAGCAGTTCTTC
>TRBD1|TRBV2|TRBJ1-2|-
CASRNLRTGNNYGYTF
TGTGCCAGCCGAAACCTCCGGACAGGAAATAACTATGGCTACACCTTC
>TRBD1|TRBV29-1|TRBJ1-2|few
CSVNRQGNYGYTF
TGCAGCGTGAATCGACAGGGGAACTATGGCTACACCTTC
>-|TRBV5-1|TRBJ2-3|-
CASSLAGITDTQYF
TGCGCCAGCAGCTTGGCGGGTATCACAGATACGCAGTATTTT
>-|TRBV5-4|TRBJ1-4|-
CASSQGIGGGEKLFF
TGTGCCAGCAGCCAAGGGATCGGGGGAGGTGAAAAACTGTTTTTT
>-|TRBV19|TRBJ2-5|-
CASSTLRASETQYF
TGTGCCAGTAGTACCCTAAGAGCCTCAGAGACCCAGTACTTC
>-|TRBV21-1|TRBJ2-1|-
CASSKFLLHLLAGEDEQFF
TGTGCCAGCAGCAAATTCCTCCTCCATCTTCTAGCGGGAGAGGATGAGCAGTTCTTC